This T cell receptor (beta chain) was observed in a study of T cell responses to AZD1222 COVID-19 vaccine. General study points: Distributed over spike, vaccine-associated CD4 TCRs predominated at 160-218 and 743-854. Spike-specific TCR depth and breadth grew after two AZD1222 doses. The donor group comprised mostly white British people and more females; the analysis possibly underestimated clonal diversity. Nearly half of unique spike-specific TCRs reportedly avoided B.1.351 and B.1.1.7 mutated regions.

With respect to this clone: As yet, its antigen is unknown.

Clones were sequenced by immunoSEQ multiplex PCR, and TCRdb holds only the in-frame ones, with some missing. The sample lists more than 75,000 clones, roughly 85% occurring once. The V segment lost 0 bases and the J segment 13 bases; nucleotides outside the gene matches: 12. The CDR3 sequence is 15 residues long. In germline, CDR1 is LGHNA, CDR2 YSLEER. This sequence was found in an adult who received the AZD1222 COVID-19 vaccine. The chain joins TRBV4-3 to TRBJ2-1; 7 bases align to TRBD1. Sequencing was performed on peripheral blood, taken 28 days after the second AZD1222 dose. In nucleotides, the CDR3 is TGCGCCAGCAGCCAAGATCCCCGAACGGGACAGCAACAGTTCTTC. Amino acid sequence: CASSQDPRTGQQQFF.